This entry concerns a single T cell receptor (beta chain). Clones were read by immunoSEQ multiplex PCR, and TCRdb kept only the in-frame ones, dropping some. The sample has about 240,000 clones; roughly 86% are singletons. The data were taken from a study of blood T cell repertoires in COVID-19. Germline CDR1 and CDR2: KGHSH and LQKENI. The CDR3 is made up of 16 amino acids. Trimming removed 9 bases from V and 1 base from J; junction bases left unmatched: 12. Material for sequencing was peripheral blood. The clonotype comes from a woman in her 70s with active or convalescent COVID-19. The V and J genes are TRBV18 and TRBJ1-1; 9 bases line up with TRBD1. The CDR3 nucleotides read TGTGCCAGTTCCACAGGGGGCTTTATCGGGAACACTGAAGCTTTCTTT. Its translation: CASSTGGFIGNTEAFF.